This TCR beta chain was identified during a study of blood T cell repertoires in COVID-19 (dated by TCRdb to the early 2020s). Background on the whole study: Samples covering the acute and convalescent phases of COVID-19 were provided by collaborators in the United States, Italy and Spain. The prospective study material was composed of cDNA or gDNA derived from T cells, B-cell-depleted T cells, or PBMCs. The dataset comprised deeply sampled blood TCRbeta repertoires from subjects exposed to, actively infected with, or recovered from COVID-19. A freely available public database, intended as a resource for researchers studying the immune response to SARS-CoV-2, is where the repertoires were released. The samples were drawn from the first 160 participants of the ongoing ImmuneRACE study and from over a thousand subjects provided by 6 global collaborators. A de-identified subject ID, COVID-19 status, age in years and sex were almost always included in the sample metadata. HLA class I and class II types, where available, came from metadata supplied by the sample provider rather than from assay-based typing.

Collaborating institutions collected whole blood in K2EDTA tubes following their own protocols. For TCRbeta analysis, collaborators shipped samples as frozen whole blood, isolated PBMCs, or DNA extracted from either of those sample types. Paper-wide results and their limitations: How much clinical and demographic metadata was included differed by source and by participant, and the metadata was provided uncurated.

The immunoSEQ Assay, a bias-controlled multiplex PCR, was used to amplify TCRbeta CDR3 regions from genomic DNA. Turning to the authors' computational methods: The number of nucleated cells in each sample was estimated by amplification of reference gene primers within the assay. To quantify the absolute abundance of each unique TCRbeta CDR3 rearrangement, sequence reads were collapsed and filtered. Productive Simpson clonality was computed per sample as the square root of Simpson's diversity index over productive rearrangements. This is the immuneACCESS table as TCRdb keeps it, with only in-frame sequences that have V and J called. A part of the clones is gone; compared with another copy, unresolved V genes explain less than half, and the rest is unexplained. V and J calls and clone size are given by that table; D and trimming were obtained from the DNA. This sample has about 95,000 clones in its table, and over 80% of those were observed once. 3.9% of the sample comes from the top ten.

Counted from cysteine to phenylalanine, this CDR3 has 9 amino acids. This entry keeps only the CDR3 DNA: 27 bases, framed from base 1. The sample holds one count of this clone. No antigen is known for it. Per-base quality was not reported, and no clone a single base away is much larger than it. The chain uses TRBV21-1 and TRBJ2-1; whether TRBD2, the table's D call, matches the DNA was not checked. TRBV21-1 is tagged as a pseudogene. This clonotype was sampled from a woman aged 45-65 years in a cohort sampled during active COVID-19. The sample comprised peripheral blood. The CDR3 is CASSKVLFF. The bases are TGTGCCAGCAGCAAAGTTCTGTTCTTC.